The entry below gives a single T cell receptor beta chain sequence along with its context. Its matching antigen is unknown. The data derive from a study of T cell responses to AZD1222 COVID-19 vaccine. Study results and limitations: CD4 TCRs covered the whole spike, strongest at regions 160-218 and 743-854. Reportedly, nearly half of unique spike TCRs recognized epitopes outside B.1.351/B.1.1.7 mutations. Two AZD1222 administrations were followed by greater Spike-specific TCR breadth and depth. The sample set comprised mostly white British donors with more females, and clonal diversity was possibly underestimated.

Produced via immunoSEQ multiplex PCR; TCRdb's table is partial and in-frame only. The table has 150,000 to 200,000 clones, about 92% seen once. V lost 5 bases and J lost 5, with 18 bases in between. Germline assignment: CDR1 MRHNA and CDR2 SNTAGT. CDR3 size: 15 residues. The chain is built from TRBV6-4 and TRBJ1-2, with D possibly being TRBD1 (5 bases). The input for sequencing was peripheral blood, taken on day 0 of AZD1222 vaccination. The sequence was collected from an adult in good health. CDR3 sequence reads: CASSSLGGGIYGYTF. The CDR3 DNA follows: TGTGCCAGCAGTTCCCTAGGCGGGGGGATTTATGGCTACACCTTC.